This TCR beta chain appears in the sequencing data of a study of relationships among human T cell subsets. CDR3 length: 14 amino acids. Germline CDR1 and CDR2: PRHDT and FYEKMQ (reference sequence). V was pared by 1 base and J by 5 bases, with 11 bases between. From mRNA, alpha and beta CDR3 regions were amplified using semiquantitative ARM-PCR. In ARM-PCR, communal superprimers followed tagged nested gene-specific primers for exponential amplification. MiXCR, run by TCRdb on the multiplex PCR reads, gives a single entry per CDR3 protein. Of fewer than 5,500 distinct CDR3 sequences listed, 65% are singletons. On this clonotype: No antigen is known for it.

General observations from the study: Many CDR3s were shared across Th1, Th2 and regulatory subsets. Over 55% of CD8+ cytotoxic sequences were in clones over 100 reads; regulatory and Th2 had few.

Anti-CD4 multisort beads removed cells negatively, then anti-CD8 beads positively selected CD8+ T cells. T cell subsets were isolated with magnetic beads coated with subset-specific monoclonal antibodies. Sequencing was performed on CD8+ T cells sorted from blood. The source is a man between 40 and 49 years old in good health. The V gene is TRBV13, the J gene TRBJ2-5, with D perhaps given as TRBD1 or TRBD2 (5 bases each). CDR3 sequence (DNA): TGTGCCAGCAGCTTAGCCGCCAGGGAGGAGACCCAGTACTTC. It encodes CASSLAAREETQYF.